This T cell receptor (beta chain) was captured by sequencing in a study of response to subunit inactivated influenza vaccine. Points from the study as a whole: Researchers suggested that each seasonal influenza vaccination recruits few new T cells.

TCRdb analysed the RT-PCR reads with MiXCR anew, one entry per CDR3 protein. The data show 550,000 to 800,000 distinct CDR3 sequences, with approximately 14% seen just once and more than 9% held by the top ten. Comments on this clonotype: What it binds is unknown.

Germline CDR1 is LGHDT and CDR2 is YNNKEL (reference sequence). The ends were cut back, 8 bases at V and 3 bases at J, with 22 bases in the middle. There are 16 residues in the CDR3. The TCR originated in a man aged 50 or older who received an inactivated influenza vaccine. The chain combines TRBV3-1 with TRBJ2-5; D gene uncertain. The starting material was PBMCs from blood, obtained 11 to 12 days after vaccination. The CDR3 sequence is CASGTLLRAGEETQYF. CDR3 nucleotides: TGTGCCAGCGGAACGCTTCTACGGGCAGGCGAAGAGACCCAGTACTTC.